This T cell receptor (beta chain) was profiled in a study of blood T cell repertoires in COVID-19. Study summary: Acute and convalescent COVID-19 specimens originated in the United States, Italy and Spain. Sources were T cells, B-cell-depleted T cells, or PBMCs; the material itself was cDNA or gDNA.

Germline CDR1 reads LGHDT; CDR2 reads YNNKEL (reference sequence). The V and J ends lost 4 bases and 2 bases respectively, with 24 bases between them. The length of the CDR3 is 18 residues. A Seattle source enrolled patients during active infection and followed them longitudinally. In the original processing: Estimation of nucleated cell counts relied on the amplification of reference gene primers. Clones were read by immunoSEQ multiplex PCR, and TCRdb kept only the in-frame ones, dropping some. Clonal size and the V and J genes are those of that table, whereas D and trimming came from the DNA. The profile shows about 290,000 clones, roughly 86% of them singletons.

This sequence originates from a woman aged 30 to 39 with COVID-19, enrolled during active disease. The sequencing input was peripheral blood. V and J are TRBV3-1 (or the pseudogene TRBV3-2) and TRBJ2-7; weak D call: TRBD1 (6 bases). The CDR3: CASSPKIRWLGGPYEQYF. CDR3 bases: TGTGCCAGCAGCCCCAAGATCAGGTGGTTAGGGGGACCCTACGAGCAGTACTTC.